This T cell receptor (beta chain) was found in a study of Ad26.COV2.S vaccination and SARS-CoV-2 variants. Overall study results and limits: People given the vaccine had a wider spike-specific TCR breadth than placebo recipients did.

A remark on this clone: Its antigen is as yet unknown.

The treatment denotes: around 19 received Ad26.COV2.S at low or high dose, single or two shots; roughly five received placebo; per-sample allocation not given. Sampling was done on day 63 after the first vaccine or placebo injection. Method: immunoSEQ multiplex PCR; TCRdb's copy keeps in-frame clones and lacks some. Counted here are 300,000 to 400,000 clones, roughly 90% occurring once; the ten biggest clones make up around 6.1%. J gave up 3 bases and V 7 bases, and 8 bases lay outside the gene matches. This CDR3 region has 15 residues. From germline, CDR1 is SQVTM and CDR2 ANQGSEA. The receptor was isolated from a person between 18 and 65 years old who received the Ad26.COV2.S COVID-19 vaccine or a placebo. This chain uses TRBV29-1 with TRBJ2-1; 11 nucleotides agree with TRBD1. The source was peripheral blood, collected in a trial of Ad26.COV2.S vaccine versus placebo. The CDR3 DNA follows: TGCAGCGAGAAGGGGACAGGGGGAATCTACAATGAGCAGTTCTTC. This encodes CSEKGTGGIYNEQFF.